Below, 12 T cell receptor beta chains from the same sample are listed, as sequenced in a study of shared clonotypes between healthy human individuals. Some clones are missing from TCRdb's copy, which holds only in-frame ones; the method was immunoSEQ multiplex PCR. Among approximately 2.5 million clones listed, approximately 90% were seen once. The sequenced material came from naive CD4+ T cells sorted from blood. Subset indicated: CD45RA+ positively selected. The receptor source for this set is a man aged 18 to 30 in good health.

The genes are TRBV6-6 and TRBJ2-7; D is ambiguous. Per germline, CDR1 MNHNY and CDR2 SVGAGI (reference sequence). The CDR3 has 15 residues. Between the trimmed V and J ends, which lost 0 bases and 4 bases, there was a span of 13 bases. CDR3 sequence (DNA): TGTGCCAGCAGTTACTCGACCCCAGGACCGTACGAGCAGTACTTC. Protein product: CASSYSTPGPYEQYF.

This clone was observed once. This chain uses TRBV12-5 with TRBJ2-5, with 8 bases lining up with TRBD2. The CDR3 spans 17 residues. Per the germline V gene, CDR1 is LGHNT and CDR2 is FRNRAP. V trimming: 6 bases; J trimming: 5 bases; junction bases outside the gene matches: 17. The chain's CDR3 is CASGAQPKGGRSETQYF. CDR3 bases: TGTGCTAGTGGCGCCCAGCCGAAGGGCGGGAGGAGTGAGACCCAGTACTTC.

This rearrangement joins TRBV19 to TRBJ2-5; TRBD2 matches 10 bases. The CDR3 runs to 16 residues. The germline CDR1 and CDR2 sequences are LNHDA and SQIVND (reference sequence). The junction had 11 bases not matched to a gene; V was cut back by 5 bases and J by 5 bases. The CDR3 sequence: CASSARLAGGRETQYF. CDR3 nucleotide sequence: TGTGCCAGTAGTGCCCGACTAGCGGGTGGGCGGGAGACCCAGTACTTC.

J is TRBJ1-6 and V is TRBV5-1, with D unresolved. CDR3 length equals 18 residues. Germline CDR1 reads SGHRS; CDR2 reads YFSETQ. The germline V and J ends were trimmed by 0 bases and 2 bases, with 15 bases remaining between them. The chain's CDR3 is CASSLAIGGRAYNSPLHF. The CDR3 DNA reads TGCGCCAGCAGCTTGGCAATAGGTGGTCGGGCCTATAATTCACCCCTCCACTTT.

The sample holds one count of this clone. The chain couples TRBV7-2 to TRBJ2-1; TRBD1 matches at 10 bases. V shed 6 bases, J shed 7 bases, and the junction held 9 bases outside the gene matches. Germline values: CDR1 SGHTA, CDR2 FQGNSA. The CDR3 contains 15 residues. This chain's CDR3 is CASRPRQGAGNEQFF. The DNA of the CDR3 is TGTGCCAGCAGACCAAGACAGGGGGCTGGGAATGAGCAGTTCTTC. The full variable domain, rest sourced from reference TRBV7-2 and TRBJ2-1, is GAGVSQSPSNKVTEKGKDVELRCDPISGHTALYWYRQSLGQGLEFLIYFQGNSAPDKSGLPSDRFSAERTGGSVSTLTIQRTQQEDSAVYLCASRPRQGAGNEQFFGPGTRLTVL.

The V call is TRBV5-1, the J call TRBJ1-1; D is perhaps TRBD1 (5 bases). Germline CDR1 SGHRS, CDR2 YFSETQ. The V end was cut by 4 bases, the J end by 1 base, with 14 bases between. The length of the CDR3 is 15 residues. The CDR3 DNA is TGCGCCAGCAGCCCGCAAACAGGACCGAACACTGAAGCTTTCTTT. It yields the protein CASSPQTGPNTEAFF.

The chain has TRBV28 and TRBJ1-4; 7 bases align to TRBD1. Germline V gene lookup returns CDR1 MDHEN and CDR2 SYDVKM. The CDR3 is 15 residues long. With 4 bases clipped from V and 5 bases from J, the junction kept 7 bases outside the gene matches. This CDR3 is CASSYAGGANEKLFF. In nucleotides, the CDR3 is TGTGCCAGCAGTTATGCAGGGGGTGCCAATGAAAAACTGTTTTTT.

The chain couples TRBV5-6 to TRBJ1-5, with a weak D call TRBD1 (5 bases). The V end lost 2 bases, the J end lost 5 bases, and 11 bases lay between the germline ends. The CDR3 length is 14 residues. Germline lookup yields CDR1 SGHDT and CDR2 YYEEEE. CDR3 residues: CASSLGVLDQPQHF. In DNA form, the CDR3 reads TGTGCCAGCAGCTTAGGGGTTCTTGATCAGCCCCAGCATTTT.

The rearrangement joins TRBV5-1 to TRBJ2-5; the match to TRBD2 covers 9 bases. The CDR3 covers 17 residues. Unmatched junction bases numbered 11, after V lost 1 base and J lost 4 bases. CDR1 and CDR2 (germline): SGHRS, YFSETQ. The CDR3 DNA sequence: TGCGCCAGCAGCTTGTTCTTAGCGGGGGCTTCGGGAGAGACCCAGTACTTC. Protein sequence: CASSLFLAGASGETQYF.

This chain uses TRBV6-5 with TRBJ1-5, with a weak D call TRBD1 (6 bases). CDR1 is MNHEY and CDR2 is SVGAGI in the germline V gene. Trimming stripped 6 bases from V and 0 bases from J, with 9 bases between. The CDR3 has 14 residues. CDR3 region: CASSLQGSNQPQHF. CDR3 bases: TGTGCCAGCAGCTTACAGGGTAGCAATCAGCCCCAGCATTTT.

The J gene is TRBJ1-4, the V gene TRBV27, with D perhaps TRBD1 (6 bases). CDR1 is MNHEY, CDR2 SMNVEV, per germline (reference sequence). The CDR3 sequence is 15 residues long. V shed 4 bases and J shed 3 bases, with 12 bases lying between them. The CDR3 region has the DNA TGTGCCAGCAGTTATCTGGGGGGCTCTAATGAAAAACTGTTTTTT. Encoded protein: CASSYLGGSNEKLFF.

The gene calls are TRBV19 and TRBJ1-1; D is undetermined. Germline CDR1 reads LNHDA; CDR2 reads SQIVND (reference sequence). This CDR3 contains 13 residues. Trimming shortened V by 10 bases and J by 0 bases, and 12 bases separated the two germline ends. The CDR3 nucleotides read TGTGCCACCTCCCGGCGGATGAACACTGAAGCTTTCTTT. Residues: CATSRRMNTEAFF.